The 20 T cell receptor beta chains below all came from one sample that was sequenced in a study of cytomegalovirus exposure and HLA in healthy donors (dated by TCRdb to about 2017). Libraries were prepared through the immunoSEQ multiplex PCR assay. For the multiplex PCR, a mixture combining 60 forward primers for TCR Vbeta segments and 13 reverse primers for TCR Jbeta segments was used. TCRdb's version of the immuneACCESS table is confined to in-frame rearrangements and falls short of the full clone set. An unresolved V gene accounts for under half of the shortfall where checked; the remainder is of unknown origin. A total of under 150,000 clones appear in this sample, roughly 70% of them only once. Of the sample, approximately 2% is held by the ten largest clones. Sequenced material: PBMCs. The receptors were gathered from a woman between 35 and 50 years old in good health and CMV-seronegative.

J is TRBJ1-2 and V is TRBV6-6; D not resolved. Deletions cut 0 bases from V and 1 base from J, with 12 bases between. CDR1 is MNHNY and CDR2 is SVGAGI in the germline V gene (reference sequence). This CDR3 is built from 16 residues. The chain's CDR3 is CASSYSRAPSNYGYTF. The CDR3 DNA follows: TGTGCCAGCAGTTACTCGAGGGCACCGAGTAACTATGGCTACACCTTC.

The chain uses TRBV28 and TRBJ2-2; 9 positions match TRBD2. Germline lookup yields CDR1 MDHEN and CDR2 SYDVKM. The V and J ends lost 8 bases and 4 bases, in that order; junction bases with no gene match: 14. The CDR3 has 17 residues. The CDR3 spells CASRQCLAGGCTGELFF. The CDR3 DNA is TGTGCCAGCCGACAATGTCTGGCGGGGGGGTGCACCGGGGAGCTGTTTTTT.

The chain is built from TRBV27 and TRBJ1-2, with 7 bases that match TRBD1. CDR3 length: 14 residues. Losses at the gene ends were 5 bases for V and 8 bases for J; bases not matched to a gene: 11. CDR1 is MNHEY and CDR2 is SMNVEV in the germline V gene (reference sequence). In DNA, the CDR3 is TGTGCCAGCAGTACGACACAGGGGTTCAGGGGCTACACCTTC. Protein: CASSTTQGFRGYTF.

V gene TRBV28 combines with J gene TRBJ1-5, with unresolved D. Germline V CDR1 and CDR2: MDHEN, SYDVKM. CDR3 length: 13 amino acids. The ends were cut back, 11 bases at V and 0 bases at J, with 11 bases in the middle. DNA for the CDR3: TGTGCCTTGGCCGGGTTTAGCAATCAGCCCCAGCATTTT. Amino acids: CALAGFSNQPQHF.

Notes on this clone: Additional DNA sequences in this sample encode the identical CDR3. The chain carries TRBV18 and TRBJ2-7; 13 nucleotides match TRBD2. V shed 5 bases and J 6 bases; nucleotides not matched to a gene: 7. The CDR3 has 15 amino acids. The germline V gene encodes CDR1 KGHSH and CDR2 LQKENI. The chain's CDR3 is CASSRGLAGELEQYF. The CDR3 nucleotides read TGTGCCAGCTCAAGAGGACTAGCGGGAGAACTCGAGCAGTACTTC.

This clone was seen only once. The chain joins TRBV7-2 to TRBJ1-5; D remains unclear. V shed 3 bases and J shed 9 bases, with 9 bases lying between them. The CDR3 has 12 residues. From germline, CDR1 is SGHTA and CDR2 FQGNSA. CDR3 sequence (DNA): TGTGCCAGCAGCTTTATGGAGAGGCCCCAGCATTTT. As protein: CASSFMERPQHF. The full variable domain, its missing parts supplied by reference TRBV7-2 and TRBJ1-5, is GAGVSQSPSNKVTEKGKDVELRCDPISGHTALYWYRQSLGQGLEFLIYFQGNSAPDKSGLPSDRFSAERTGGSVSTLTIQRTQQEDSAVYLCASSFMERPQHFGDGTRLSIL.

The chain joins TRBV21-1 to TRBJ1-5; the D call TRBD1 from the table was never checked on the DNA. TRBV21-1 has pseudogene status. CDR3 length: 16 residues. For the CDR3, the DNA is TGTGCCAGCAGCAAAGTGGCAGGGTTAGGCAATCAGCCCCAGCATTTT. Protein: CASSKVAGLGNQPQHF.

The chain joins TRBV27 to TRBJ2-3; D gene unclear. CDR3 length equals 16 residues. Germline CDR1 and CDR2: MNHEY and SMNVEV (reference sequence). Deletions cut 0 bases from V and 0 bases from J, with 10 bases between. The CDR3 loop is CASSLSSPSSTDTQYF. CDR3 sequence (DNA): TGTGCCAGCAGTTTATCGTCTCCTTCGAGCACAGATACGCAGTATTTT.

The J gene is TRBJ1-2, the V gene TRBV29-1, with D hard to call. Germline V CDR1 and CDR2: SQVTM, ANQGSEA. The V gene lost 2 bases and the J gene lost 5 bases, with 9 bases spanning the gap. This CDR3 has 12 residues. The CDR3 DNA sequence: TGCAGCGTTGAATCTGGGCCTTATGGCTACACCTTC. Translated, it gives CSVESGPYGYTF.

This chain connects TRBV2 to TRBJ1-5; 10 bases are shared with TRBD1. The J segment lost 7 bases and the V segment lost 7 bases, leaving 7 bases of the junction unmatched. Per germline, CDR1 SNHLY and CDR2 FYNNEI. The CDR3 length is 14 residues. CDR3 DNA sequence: TGTGCCAGCACCCCGACAGGGGGCGAACAGCCCCAGCATTTT. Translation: CASTPTGGEQPQHF.

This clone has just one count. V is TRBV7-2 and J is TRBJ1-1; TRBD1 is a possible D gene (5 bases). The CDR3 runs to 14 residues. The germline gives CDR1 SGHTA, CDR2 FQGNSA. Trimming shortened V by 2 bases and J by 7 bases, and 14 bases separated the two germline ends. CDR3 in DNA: TGTGCCAGCAGCTTAATCCCAGGGAATCTTGAAGCTTTCTTT. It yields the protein CASSLIPGNLEAFF. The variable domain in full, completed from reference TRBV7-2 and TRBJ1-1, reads GAGVSQSPSNKVTEKGKDVELRCDPISGHTALYWYRQSLGQGLEFLIYFQGNSAPDKSGLPSDRFSAERTGGSVSTLTIQRTQQEDSAVYLCASSLIPGNLEAFFGQGTRLTVV.

The CDR3, as DNA: TGCGCCAGCAGTCGACATAGTGGAGGGTATTGCAATCAGCCCCAGCATTTT. It translates to CASSRHSGGYCNQPQHF. The J gene is TRBJ1-5, the V gene TRBV23-1; D gene uncertain. TRBV23-1 is sorted into the ORF group, with uncertain function. Deletions cut 4 bases from V and 2 bases from J, with 18 bases between. There are 17 residues in the CDR3.

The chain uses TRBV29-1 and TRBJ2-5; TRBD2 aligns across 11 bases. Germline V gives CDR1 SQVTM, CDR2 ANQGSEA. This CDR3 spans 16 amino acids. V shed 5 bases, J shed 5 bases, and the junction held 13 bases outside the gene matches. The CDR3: CSVRGLAAQSPETQYF. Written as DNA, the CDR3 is TGCAGCGTTCGGGGACTAGCGGCACAAAGCCCCGAGACCCAGTACTTC.

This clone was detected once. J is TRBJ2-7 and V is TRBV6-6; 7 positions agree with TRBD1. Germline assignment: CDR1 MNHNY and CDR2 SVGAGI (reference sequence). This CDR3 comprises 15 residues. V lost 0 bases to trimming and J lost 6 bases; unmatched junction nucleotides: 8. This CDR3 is CASSYSPGGPGEQYF. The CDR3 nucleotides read TGTGCCAGCAGTTACTCGCCAGGGGGTCCCGGCGAGCAGTACTTC.

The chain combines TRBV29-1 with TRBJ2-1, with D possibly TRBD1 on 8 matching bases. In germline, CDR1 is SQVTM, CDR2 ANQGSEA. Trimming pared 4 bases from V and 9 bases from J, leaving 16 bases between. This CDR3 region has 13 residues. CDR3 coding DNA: TGCAGCGTTGGGACAGGGACTAACAGTGAGCAGTTCTTC. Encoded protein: CSVGTGTNSEQFF.

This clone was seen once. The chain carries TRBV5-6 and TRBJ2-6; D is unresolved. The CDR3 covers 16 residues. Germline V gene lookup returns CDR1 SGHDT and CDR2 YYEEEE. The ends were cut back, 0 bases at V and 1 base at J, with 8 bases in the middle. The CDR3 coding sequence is TGTGCCAGCAGCTTGGCTGGGCATTCTGGGGCCAACGTCCTGACTTTC. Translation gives CASSLAGHSGANVLTF.

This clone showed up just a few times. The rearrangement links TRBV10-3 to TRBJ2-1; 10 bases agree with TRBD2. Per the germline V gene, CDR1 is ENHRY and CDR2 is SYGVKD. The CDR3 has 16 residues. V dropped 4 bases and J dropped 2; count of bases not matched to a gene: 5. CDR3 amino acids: CAISASTSGTYNEQFF. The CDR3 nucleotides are TGTGCCATCAGTGCATCCACTAGCGGGACCTACAATGAGCAGTTCTTC.

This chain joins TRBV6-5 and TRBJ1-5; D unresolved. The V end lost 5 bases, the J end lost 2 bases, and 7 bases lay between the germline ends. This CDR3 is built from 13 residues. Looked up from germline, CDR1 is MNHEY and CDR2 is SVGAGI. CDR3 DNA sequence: TGTGCCAGCAGTCCAGAGGGCAATCAGCCCCAGCATTTT. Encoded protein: CASSPEGNQPQHF.

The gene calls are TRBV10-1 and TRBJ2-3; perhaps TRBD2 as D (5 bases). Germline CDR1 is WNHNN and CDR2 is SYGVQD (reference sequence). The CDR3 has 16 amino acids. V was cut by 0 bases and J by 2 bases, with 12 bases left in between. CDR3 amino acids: CASSESFAGLTDTQYF. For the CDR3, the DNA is TGCGCCAGCAGTGAGTCGTTTGCGGGCCTCACAGATACGCAGTATTTT.

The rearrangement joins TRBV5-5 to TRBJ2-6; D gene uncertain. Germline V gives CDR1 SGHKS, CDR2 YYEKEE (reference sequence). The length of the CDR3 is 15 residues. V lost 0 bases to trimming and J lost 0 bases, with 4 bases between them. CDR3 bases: TGTGCCAGCAGCTTGGCAGGCTCTGGGGCCAACGTCCTGACTTTC. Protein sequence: CASSLAGSGANVLTF.